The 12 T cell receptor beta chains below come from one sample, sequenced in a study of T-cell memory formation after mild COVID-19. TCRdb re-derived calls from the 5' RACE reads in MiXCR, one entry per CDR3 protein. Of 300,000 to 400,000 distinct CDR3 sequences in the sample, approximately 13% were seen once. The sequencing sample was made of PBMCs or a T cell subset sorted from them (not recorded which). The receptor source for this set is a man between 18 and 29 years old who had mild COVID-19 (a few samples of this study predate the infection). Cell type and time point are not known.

CDR3 DNA: TGTGCCAGCAGCCTCAGTCATACCTACGAGCAGTACGTC. This encodes CASSLSHTYEQYV. The chain couples TRBV6-6 to TRBJ2-7, with D hard to call. V was pared by 6 bases and J by 2 bases, with 11 bases between. Germline lookup yields CDR1 MNHNY and CDR2 SVGAGI (reference sequence). This CDR3 has 13 amino acids.

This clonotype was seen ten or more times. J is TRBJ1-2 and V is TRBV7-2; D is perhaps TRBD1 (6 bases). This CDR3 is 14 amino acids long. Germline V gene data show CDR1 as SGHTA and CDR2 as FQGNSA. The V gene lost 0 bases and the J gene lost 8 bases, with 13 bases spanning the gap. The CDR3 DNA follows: TGTGCCAGCAGCTTAGCGATGGGGGCGCGAGGCTACACCTTC. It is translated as CASSLAMGARGYTF.

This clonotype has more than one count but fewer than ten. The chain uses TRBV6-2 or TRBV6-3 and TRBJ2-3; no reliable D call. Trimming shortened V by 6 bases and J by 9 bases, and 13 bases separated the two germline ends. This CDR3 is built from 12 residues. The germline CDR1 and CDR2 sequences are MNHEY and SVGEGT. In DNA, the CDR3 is TGTGCCAGCAGCTACACTCATAGCACGCAGTATTTT. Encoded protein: CASSYTHSTQYF.

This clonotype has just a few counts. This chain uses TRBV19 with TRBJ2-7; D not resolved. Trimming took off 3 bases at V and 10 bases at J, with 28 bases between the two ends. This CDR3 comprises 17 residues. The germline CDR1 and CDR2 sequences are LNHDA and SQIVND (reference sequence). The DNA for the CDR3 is TGTGCCAGTAGTATGTTTTCTGAGGAACGGCCCCTAAGGAAACAGTACTTC. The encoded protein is CASSMFSEERPLRKQYF.

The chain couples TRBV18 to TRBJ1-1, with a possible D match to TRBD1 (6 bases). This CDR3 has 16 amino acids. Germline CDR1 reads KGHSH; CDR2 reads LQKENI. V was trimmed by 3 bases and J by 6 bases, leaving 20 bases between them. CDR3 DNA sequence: TGTGCCAGCTCACCCTACCGGGGAGGGGGGTGGCCTGAAGCTTTCTTT. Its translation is CASSPYRGGGWPEAFF.

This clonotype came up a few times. CDR3 protein: CASSQDLTHAYEQYF. In DNA, the CDR3 is TGTGCCAGCAGCCAAGATTTGACCCACGCCTACGAGCAGTACTTC. The rearrangement uses TRBV4-2 and TRBJ2-7; D ambiguous. V gave up 0 bases and J gave up 2 bases, with 11 bases separating them. Looked up from germline, CDR1 is LGHNA and CDR2 is YNFKEQ. CDR3 length: 15 residues.

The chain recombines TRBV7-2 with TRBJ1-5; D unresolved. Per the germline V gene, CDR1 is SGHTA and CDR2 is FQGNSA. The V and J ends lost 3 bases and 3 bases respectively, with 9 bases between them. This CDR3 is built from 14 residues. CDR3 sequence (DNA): TGTGCCAGCAGCTTTACTGATACCAATCAGCCCCAGCATTTT. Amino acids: CASSFTDTNQPQHF. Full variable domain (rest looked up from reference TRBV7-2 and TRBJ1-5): GAGVSQSPSNKVTEKGKDVELRCDPISGHTALYWYRQSLGQGLEFLIYFQGNSAPDKSGLPSDRFSAERTGGSVSTLTIQRTQQEDSAVYLCASSFTDTNQPQHFGDGTRLSIL.

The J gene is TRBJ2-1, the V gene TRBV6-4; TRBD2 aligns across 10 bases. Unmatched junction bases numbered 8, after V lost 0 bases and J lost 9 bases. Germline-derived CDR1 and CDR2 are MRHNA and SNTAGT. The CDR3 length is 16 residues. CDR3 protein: CASSDSGVAGGREQFF. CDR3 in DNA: TGTGCCAGCAGTGACTCGGGGGTAGCGGGGGGTCGTGAGCAGTTCTTC.

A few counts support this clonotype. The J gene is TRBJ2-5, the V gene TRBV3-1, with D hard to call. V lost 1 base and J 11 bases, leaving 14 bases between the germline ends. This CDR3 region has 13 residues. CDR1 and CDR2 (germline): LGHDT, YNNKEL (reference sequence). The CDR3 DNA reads TGTGCCAGCAGCCAAGCTCGCCGGGCGACTCAGTACTTC. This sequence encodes CASSQARRATQYF.

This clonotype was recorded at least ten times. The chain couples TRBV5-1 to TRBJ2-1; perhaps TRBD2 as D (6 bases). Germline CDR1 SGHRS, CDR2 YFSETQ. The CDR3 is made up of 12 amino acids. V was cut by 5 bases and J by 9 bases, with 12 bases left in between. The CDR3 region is CASRPVGGEQFF. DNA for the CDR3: TGCGCCAGCAGACCCGTGGGGGGTGAGCAGTTCTTC.

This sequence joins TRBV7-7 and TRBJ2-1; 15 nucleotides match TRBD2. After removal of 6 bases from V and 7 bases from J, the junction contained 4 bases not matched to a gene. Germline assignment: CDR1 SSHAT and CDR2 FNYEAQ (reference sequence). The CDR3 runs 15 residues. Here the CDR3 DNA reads TGTGCCAGCAGTAGGACTAGCGGGGGGGCAAATGAGCAGTTCTTC. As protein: CASSRTSGGANEQFF. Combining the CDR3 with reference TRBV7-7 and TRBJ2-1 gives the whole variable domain GAGVSQSPRYKVTKRGQDVTLRCDPISSHATLYWYQQALGQGPEFLTYFNYEAQPDKSGLPSDRFSAERPEGSISTLTIQRTEQRDSAMYRCASSRTSGGANEQFFGPGTRLTVL.

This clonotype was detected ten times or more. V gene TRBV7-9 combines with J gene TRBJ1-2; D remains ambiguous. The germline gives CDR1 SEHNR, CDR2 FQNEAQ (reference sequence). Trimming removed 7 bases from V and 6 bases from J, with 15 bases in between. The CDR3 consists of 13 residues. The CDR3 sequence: CASTLRADDGYTF. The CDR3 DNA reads TGTGCCAGCACCCTAAGGGCAGACGATGGCTACACCTTC.